This T cell receptor (beta chain) was profiled in a study of cytomegalovirus exposure and HLA in healthy donors. The study, taken as a whole, reports: The Asian-associated ancestry cluster reportedly had fewer N-insertions than the approximately 610-donor mean in a later analysis.

The V end was cut by 6 bases, the J end by 3 bases, with 14 bases between. This CDR3 contains 14 residues. Germline V gives CDR1 SNHLY, CDR2 FYNNEI. PCR employed 60 Vbeta and 13 Jbeta primers. Clones were read by immunoSEQ multiplex PCR, and TCRdb kept only the in-frame ones, dropping some. Counted here are around 180,000 clones, around 85% occurring once; the ten biggest clones make up 1%. Points on this clone: Its antigen is unidentified.

The sequence came from a boy aged 2-9 years in good health and CMV-seronegative. Sequences were obtained from PBMCs. This chain uses TRBV2 with TRBJ1-1; a possible D gene is TRBD1 (5 bases). The CDR3 spells CASRDPGDHTEAFF. The CDR3 nucleotides are TGTGCCAGCAGGGACCCGGGGGACCACACTGAAGCTTTCTTT.